This TCR beta chain originates from a study of OX40 agonist ivuxolimab in advanced cancers. Study results and caveats: Expanded clones were, on average, more numerous in CD8+ T cells than in CD4+.

CDR1 and CDR2 from the germline V gene are LNHNV and YYDKDF (reference sequence). V lost 2 bases, J lost 8 bases, and 6 bases stayed unmatched. This CDR3 spans 17 amino acids. The assay was immunoSEQ multiplex PCR, and TCRdb's table has in-frame clones only and misses some. This table has some 98,000 clones, roughly 80% appearing once. As regards this clone: Its antigen is undetermined.

The sample here was CD4+ or CD8+ T cells sorted from blood, taken in a trial of the OX40 agonist ivuxolimab. This sequence originates from an adult with an advanced solid tumor such as melanoma, head and neck, liver or kidney cancer. V usage is TRBV15 and J usage is TRBJ2-1; 16 nucleotides line up with TRBD2. The CDR3 nucleotides are TGTGCCACCAGCAGACCTGGGACTAGCGGGAGGGTGTATGAGCAGTTCTTC. Translated, it gives CATSRPGTSGRVYEQFF.